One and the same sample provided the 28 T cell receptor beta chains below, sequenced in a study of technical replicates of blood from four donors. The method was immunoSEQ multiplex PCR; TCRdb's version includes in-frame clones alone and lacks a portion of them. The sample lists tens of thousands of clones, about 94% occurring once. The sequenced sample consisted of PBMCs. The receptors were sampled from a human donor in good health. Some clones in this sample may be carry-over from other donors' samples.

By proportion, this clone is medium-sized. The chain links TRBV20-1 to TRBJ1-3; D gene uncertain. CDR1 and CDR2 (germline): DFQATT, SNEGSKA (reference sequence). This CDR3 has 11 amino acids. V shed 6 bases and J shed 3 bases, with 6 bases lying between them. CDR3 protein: CSARDGNTIYF. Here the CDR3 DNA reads TGCAGTGCGCGAGATGGAAACACCATATATTTT.

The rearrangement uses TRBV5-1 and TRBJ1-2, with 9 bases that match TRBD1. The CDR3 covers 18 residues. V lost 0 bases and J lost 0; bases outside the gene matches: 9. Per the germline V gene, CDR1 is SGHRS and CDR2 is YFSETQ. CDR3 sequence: CASSLDRTGDLANYGYTF. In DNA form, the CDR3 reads TGCGCCAGCAGCTTGGATCGGACAGGGGACCTAGCTAACTATGGCTACACCTTC.

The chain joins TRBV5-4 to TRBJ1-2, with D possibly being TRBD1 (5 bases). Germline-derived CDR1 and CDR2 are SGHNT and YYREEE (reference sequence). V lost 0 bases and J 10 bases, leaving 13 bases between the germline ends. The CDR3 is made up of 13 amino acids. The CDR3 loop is CASSLVVTVNYTF. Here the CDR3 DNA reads TGTGCCAGCAGCTTGGTCGTGACAGTCAACTACACCTTC.

For the CDR3, the DNA is TGCGCCAGCAGCTTGGATTCCCTGGAAGCTTTCTTT. This encodes CASSLDSLEAFF. V usage is TRBV5-1 and J usage is TRBJ1-1; no reliable D call. The CDR3 has 12 amino acids. The germline gives CDR1 SGHRS, CDR2 YFSETQ. V was shortened by 0 bases and J by 8 bases, with 8 bases between the two germline ends.

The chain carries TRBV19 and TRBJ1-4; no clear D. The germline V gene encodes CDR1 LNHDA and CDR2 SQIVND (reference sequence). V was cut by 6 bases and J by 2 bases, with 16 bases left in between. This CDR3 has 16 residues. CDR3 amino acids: CASSRRSVGTNEKLFF. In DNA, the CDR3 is TGTGCCAGTAGCCGGAGGAGTGTAGGGACTAATGAAAAACTGTTTTTT. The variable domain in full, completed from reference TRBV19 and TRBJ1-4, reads DGGITQSPKYLFRKEGQNVTLSCEQNLNHDAMYWYRQDPGQGLRLIYYSQIVNDFQKGDIAEGYSVSREKKESFPLTVTSAQKNPTAFYLCASSRRSVGTNEKLFFGSGTQLSVL.

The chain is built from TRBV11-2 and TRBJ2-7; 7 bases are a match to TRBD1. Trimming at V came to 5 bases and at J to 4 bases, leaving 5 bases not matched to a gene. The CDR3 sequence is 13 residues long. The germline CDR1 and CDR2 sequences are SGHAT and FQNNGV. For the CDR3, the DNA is TGTGCCAGCAGCCTTAGACAGGGATACGAGCAGTACTTC. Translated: CASSLRQGYEQYF.

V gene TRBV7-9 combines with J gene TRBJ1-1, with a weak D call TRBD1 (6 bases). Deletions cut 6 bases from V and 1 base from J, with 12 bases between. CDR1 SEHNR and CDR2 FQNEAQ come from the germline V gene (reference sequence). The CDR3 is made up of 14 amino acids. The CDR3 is CASSPGTTNTEAFF. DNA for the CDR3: TGTGCCAGCAGTCCCGGGACAACGAACACTGAAGCTTTCTTT.

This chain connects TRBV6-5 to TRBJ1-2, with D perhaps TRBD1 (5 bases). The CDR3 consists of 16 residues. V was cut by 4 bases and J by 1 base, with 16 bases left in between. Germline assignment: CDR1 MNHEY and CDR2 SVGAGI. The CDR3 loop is CASSSLGGVLNYGYTF. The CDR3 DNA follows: TGTGCCAGCAGTTCACTTGGAGGGGTCCTTAACTATGGCTACACCTTC.

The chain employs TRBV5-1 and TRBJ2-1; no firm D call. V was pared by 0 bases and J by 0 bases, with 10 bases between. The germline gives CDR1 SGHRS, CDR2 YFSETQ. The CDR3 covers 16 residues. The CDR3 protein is CASSLDGRSSYNEQFF. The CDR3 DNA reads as TGCGCCAGCAGCTTGGATGGCCGCAGCTCCTACAATGAGCAGTTCTTC.

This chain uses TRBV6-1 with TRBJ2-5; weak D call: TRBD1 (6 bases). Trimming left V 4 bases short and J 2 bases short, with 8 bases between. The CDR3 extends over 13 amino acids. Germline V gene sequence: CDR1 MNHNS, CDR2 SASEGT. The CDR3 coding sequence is TGTGCCAGCAGTGCAGGGGTACAAGAGACCCAGTACTTC. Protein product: CASSAGVQETQYF.

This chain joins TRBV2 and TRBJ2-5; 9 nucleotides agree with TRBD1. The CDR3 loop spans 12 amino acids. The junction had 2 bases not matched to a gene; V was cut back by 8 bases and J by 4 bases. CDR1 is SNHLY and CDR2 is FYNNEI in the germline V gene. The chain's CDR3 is CASGGQGETQYF. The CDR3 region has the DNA TGTGCCAGCGGGGGACAGGGAGAGACCCAGTACTTC.

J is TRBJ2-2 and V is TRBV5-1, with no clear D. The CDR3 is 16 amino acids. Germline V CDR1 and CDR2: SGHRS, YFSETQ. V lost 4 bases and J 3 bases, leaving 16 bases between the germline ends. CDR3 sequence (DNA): TGCGCCAGCAGCCCTGGCGGTCTCCGGGACACCGGGGAGCTGTTTTTT. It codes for CASSPGGLRDTGELFF.

The DNA for the CDR3 is TGTGCCAGCAGTCGGACAGGATTGGCCTATGGCTACACCTTC. Amino acid sequence: CASSRTGLAYGYTF. The chain couples TRBV6-5 to TRBJ1-2, with 7 bases that match TRBD1. CDR3 length equals 14 residues. The J segment lost 4 bases and the V segment lost 5 bases, leaving 7 bases of the junction unmatched. The germline V gene has CDR1 MNHEY and CDR2 SVGAGI.

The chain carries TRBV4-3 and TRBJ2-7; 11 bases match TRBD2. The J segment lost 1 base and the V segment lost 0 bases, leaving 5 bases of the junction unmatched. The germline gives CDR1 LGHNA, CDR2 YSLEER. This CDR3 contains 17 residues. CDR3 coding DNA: TGCGCCAGCAGCCAAGATTTGGCTAGCGGGGGGTCCTACGAGCAGTACTTC. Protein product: CASSQDLASGGSYEQYF.

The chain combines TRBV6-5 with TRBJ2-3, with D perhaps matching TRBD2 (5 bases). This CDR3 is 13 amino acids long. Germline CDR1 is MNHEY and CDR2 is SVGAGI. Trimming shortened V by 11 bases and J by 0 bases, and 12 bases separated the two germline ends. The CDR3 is CASRRGSTDTQYF. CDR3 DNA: TGTGCCTCACGCCGGGGTAGCACAGATACGCAGTATTTT.

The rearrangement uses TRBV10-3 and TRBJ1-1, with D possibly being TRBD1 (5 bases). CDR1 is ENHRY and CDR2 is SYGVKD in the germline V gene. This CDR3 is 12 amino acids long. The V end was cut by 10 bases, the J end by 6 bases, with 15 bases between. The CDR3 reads CATREREAEAFF. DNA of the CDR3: TGTGCCACCAGGGAGAGGGAGGCTGAAGCTTTCTTT.

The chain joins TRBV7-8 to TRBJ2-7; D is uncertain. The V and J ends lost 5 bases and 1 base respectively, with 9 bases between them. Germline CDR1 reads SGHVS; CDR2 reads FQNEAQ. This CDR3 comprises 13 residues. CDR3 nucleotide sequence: TGTGCCAGCAGCATCCAGCGTTCCTACGAGCAGTACTTC. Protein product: CASSIQRSYEQYF. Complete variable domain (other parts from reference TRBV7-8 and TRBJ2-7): GAGVSQSPRYKVAKRGQDVALRCDPISGHVSLFWYQQALGQGPEFLTYFQNEAQLDKSGLPSDRFFAERPEGSVSTLKIQRTQQEDSAVYLCASSIQRSYEQYFGPGTRLTVT.

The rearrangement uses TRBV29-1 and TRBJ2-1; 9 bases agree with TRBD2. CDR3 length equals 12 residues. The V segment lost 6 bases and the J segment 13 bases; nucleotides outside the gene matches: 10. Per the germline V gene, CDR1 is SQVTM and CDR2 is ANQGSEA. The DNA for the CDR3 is TGCAGCGTCAAGGGGCGGGAGGGCCTCCAGTTCTTC. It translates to CSVKGREGLQFF.

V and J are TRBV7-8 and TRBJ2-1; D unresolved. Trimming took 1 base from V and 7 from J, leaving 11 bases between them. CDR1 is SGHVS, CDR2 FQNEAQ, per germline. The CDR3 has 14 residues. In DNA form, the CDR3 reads TGTGCCAGCAGCTTAGGTAATATGAGGAATGAGCAGTTCTTC. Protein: CASSLGNMRNEQFF.

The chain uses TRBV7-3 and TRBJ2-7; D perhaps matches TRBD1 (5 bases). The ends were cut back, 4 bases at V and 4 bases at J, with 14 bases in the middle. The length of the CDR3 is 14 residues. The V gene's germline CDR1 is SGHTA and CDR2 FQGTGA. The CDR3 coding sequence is TGTGCCAGCAGCTACTTACAGGATGAATACGAGCAGTACTTC. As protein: CASSYLQDEYEQYF.

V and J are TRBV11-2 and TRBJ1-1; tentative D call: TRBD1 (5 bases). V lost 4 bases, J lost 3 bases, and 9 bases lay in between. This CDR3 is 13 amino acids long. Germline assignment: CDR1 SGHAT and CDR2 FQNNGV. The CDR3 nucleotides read TGTGCCAGCAGCTGGCGGGACGACACTGAAGCTTTCTTT. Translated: CASSWRDDTEAFF.

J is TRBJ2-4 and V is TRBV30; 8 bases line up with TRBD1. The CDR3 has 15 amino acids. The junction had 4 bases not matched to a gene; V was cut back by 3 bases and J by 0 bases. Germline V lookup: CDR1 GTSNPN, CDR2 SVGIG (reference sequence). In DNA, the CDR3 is TGTGCCTGGAGGGACAGGGACTTAGCCAAAAACATTCAGTACTTC. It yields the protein CAWRDRDLAKNIQYF.

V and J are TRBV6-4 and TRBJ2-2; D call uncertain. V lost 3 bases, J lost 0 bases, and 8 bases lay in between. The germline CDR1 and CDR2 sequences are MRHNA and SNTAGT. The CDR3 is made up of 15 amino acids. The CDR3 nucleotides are TGTGCCAGCAGTGAGAGGTCGACGAACACCGGGGAGCTGTTTTTT. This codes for CASSERSTNTGELFF.

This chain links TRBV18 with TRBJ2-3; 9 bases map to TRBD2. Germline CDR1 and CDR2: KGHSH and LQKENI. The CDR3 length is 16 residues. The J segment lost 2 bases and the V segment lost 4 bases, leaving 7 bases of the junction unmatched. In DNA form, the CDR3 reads TGTGCCAGCTCACGCGACAAGGGACTAGCCACAGATACGCAGTATTTT. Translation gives CASSRDKGLATDTQYF. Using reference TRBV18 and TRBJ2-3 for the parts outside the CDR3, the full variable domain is NAGVMQNPRHLVRRRGQEARLRCSPMKGHSHVYWYRQLPEEGLKFMVYLQKENIIDESGMPKERFSAEFPKEGPSILRIQQVVRGDSAAYFCASSRDKGLATDTQYFGPGTRLTVL.

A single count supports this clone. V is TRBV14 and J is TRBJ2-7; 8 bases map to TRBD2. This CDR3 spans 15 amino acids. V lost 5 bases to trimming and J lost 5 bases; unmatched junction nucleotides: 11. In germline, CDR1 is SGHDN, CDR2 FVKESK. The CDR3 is CASSLLADLWDEQYF. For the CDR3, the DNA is TGTGCCAGCAGCTTACTAGCGGATCTTTGGGACGAGCAGTACTTC.

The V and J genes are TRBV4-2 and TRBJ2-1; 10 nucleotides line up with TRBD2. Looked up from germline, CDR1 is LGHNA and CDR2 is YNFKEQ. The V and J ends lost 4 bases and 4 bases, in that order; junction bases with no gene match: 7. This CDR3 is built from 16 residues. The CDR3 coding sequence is TGTGCCAGCAGCCTGACCGGGACTAGCGTATACAATGAGCAGTTCTTC. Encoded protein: CASSLTGTSVYNEQFF.

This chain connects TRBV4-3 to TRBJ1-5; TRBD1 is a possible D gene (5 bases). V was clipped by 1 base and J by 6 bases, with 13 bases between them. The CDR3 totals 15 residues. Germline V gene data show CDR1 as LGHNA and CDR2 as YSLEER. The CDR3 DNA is TGCGCCAGCAGCCAAGCCTTTACAGGTAGTCAGCCCCAGCATTTT. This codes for CASSQAFTGSQPQHF.

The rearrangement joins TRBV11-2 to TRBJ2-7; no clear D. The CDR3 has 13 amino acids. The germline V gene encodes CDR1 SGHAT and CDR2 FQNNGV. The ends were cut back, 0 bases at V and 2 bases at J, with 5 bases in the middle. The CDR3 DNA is TGTGCCAGCAGCTTAGACACTGCCTACGAGCAGTACTTC. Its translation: CASSLDTAYEQYF.